The rows below give T cell receptor beta chains drawn from one sample of a study of shared clonotypes between healthy human individuals. TCRdb's table, derived via immunoSEQ multiplex PCR, lists solely in-frame clones and lacks some. In the table there are about 2.5 million clones, 85% to 95% of which are singletons. Material: naive CD4+ T cells from PBMCs. The receptors here all came from a man between 18 and 35 years old in good health. Some clones in this sample may be carry-over from other donors' samples. The CDR3 runs from the conserved cysteine through the conserved F or W. The order of the fields is V gene, D gene, J gene, clone size, CDR3 DNA, CDR3 protein. D genes are given only for firm matches. A clone size is listed for some rows: how often the clone was seen (once, few, many), or a class if it is expanded.

v_gene: TRBV7-3; d_gene: .; j_gene: TRBJ1-2; abundance: .; CDR3nt: TGTGCCAGCAGCTTAACGGTACAGGGAAGTAGCTACACCTTC; CDR3aa: CASSLTVQGSSYTF
v_gene: TRBV7-9; d_gene: TRBD2; j_gene: TRBJ2-5; abundance: .; CDR3nt: TGTGCCAGCAGCTGGCGGGAGTCCCGTGGGGAGACCCAGTACTTC; CDR3aa: CASSWRESRGETQYF
v_gene: TRBV7-9; d_gene: .; j_gene: TRBJ1-5; abundance: .; CDR3nt: TGTGCCAGCAGTCAGGGTCTTGGTCAGCCCCAGCATTTT; CDR3aa: CASSQGLGQPQHF
v_gene: TRBV13; d_gene: TRBD1; j_gene: TRBJ1-2; abundance: .; CDR3nt: TGTGCCAGCAGCCCTCAGGGGGACTATGGCTACACCTTC; CDR3aa: CASSPQGDYGYTF
v_gene: TRBV29-1; d_gene: TRBD2; j_gene: TRBJ2-3; abundance: .; CDR3nt: TGCAGCGTCACAGGACTAGCGGGAGTAAGAGATACGCAGTATTTT; CDR3aa: CSVTGLAGVRDTQYF
v_gene: TRBV4-1; d_gene: TRBD2; j_gene: TRBJ2-2; abundance: .; CDR3nt: TGCGCCAGCAGCCATCCAGCGGGAGGGCGTTACACCGGGGAGCTGTTTTTT; CDR3aa: CASSHPAGGRYTGELFF
v_gene: TRBV28; d_gene: TRBD2; j_gene: TRBJ2-7; abundance: .; CDR3nt: TGTGCCAGCAGTCCAGGGACTAGGGTGGCCGAGCAGTACTTC; CDR3aa: CASSPGTRVAEQYF
v_gene: TRBV27; d_gene: .; j_gene: TRBJ2-7; abundance: .; CDR3nt: TGTGCCAGCAGCCGCGGCTACGAGCAGTACTTC; CDR3aa: CASSRGYEQYF
v_gene: TRBV5-1; d_gene: .; j_gene: TRBJ2-2; abundance: .; CDR3nt: TGCGCCAGCAGCCTACCCCCGGACGGGGAGCTGTTTTTT; CDR3aa: CASSLPPDGELFF
v_gene: TRBV5-4; d_gene: .; j_gene: TRBJ1-1; abundance: .; CDR3nt: TGTGCCAGCAGCTTGGCGCCTCGTGGCACTGAAGCTTTCTTT; CDR3aa: CASSLAPRGTEAFF
v_gene: TRBV28; d_gene: .; j_gene: TRBJ2-3; abundance: .; CDR3nt: TGTGCCAGCAGTTCCCCTGGCGGGACAGATACGCAGTATTTT; CDR3aa: CASSSPGGTDTQYF
v_gene: TRBV5-4; d_gene: .; j_gene: TRBJ1-3; abundance: .; CDR3nt: TGTGCCAGCGCGGCGGCGAACTCTGGAAACACCATATATTTT; CDR3aa: CASAAANSGNTIYF
v_gene: TRBV27; d_gene: .; j_gene: TRBJ2-3; abundance: once; CDR3nt: TGTGCCAGCAGACGGCTGGGCACAGATACGCAGTATTTT; CDR3aa: CASRRLGTDTQYF
v_gene: TRBV4-1; d_gene: TRBD2; j_gene: TRBJ2-7; abundance: once; CDR3nt: TGCGCCAGCAGCCAAGCTAGCGGGAGTTTTTACGAGCAGTACTTC; CDR3aa: CASSQASGSFYEQYF
v_gene: TRBV5-1; d_gene: TRBD2; j_gene: TRBJ2-2; abundance: .; CDR3nt: TGCGCCAGCAGCCCGTCACTAGCGGGAGGAACCCTGAACACCGGGGAGCTGTTTTTT; CDR3aa: CASSPSLAGGTLNTGELFF
v_gene: TRBV7-7; d_gene: .; j_gene: TRBJ2-7; abundance: .; CDR3nt: TGTGCCAGCAGCCAATGGACAGTTACCTACGAGCAGTACTTC; CDR3aa: CASSQWTVTYEQYF
v_gene: TRBV18; d_gene: .; j_gene: TRBJ1-1; abundance: .; CDR3nt: TGTGCCAGCTCACCCCTTCTGGGGACCGGAGGGGGCACTGAAGCTTTCTTT; CDR3aa: CASSPLLGTGGGTEAFF
v_gene: TRBV25-1; d_gene: TRBD1; j_gene: TRBJ2-7; abundance: .; CDR3nt: TGTGCCAGCAGTGTCTCCAGGGGGTCCGCGGAGCAGTACTTC; CDR3aa: CASSVSRGSAEQYF
v_gene: TRBV4-1; d_gene: TRBD1; j_gene: TRBJ1-2; abundance: .; CDR3nt: TGCGCCAGCAGCCAAAATGCCGGGACAGCGCTCTTTAGGGGCTACACCTTC; CDR3aa: CASSQNAGTALFRGYTF
v_gene: TRBV18; d_gene: .; j_gene: TRBJ2-4; abundance: .; CDR3nt: TGTGCCAGCTCACCGAGAGAGGGAGCCAAAAACATTCAGTACTTC; CDR3aa: CASSPREGAKNIQYF
v_gene: TRBV6-5; d_gene: .; j_gene: TRBJ2-7; abundance: .; CDR3nt: TGTGCCAGCTCGAGGGGACCGGCCTACGAGCAGTACTTC; CDR3aa: CASSRGPAYEQYF
v_gene: TRBV5-1; d_gene: TRBD1; j_gene: TRBJ1-1; abundance: .; CDR3nt: TGCGCCAGCAGCTTGGCCCGGGACAGGGGACTACAGAACACTGAAGCTTTCTTT; CDR3aa: CASSLARDRGLQNTEAFF
v_gene: TRBV30; d_gene: .; j_gene: TRBJ2-7; abundance: .; CDR3nt: TGTGCCTGGAGTGTACGCTCGAATCTCTACGAGCAGTACTTC; CDR3aa: CAWSVRSNLYEQYF
v_gene: TRBV7-3; d_gene: TRBD2; j_gene: TRBJ2-1; abundance: .; CDR3nt: TGTGCCAGCAGCTCTACCGGGACTAGCGGGAGGACCTACAATGAGCAGTTCTTC; CDR3aa: CASSSTGTSGRTYNEQFF
v_gene: TRBV29-1; d_gene: TRBD2; j_gene: TRBJ2-3; abundance: .; CDR3nt: TGCAGCGTTGAGCTAGCGGGAAGGCGTGGTACAGATACGCAGTATTTT; CDR3aa: CSVELAGRRGTDTQYF
v_gene: TRBV7-3; d_gene: TRBD1; j_gene: TRBJ1-5; abundance: .; CDR3nt: TGTGCCAGCAGCTTAACGGGACAGGGGGTCCACCAGCCCCAGCATTTT; CDR3aa: CASSLTGQGVHQPQHF
v_gene: TRBV7-9; d_gene: TRBD2; j_gene: TRBJ2-1; abundance: .; CDR3nt: TGTGCCAGCAGCTTATCGGGACTAGCAGGCGTTGAGCAGTTCTTC; CDR3aa: CASSLSGLAGVEQFF
v_gene: TRBV5-6; d_gene: TRBD1; j_gene: TRBJ2-7; abundance: .; CDR3nt: TGTGCCAGCAGCCAGACAGGGGGCGTCTACGAGCAGTACTTC; CDR3aa: CASSQTGGVYEQYF
v_gene: TRBV6-1; d_gene: .; j_gene: TRBJ1-1; abundance: .; CDR3nt: TGTGCCAGCAGTGAAGGGTTACTTTACCAAAAAGCTTTCTTT; CDR3aa: CASSEGLLYQKAFF
v_gene: TRBV6-5; d_gene: TRBD1; j_gene: TRBJ1-2; abundance: .; CDR3nt: TGTGCCAGCAGTTGGAGACAGGGGGCGGGTGGCTACACCTTC; CDR3aa: CASSWRQGAGGYTF
v_gene: TRBV6-6; d_gene: TRBD1; j_gene: TRBJ1-2; abundance: once; CDR3nt: TGTGCCAGCAGCCCCGGACAGGGAAACTATGGCTACACCTTC; CDR3aa: CASSPGQGNYGYTF
v_gene: TRBV6-4; d_gene: TRBD2; j_gene: TRBJ2-2; abundance: once; CDR3nt: TGTGCCAGCAGTGACCCAGGTCCGGGACTAGCGGGAGGCCGAATGGACACCGGGGAGCTGTTTTTT; CDR3aa: CASSDPGPGLAGGRMDTGELFF
v_gene: TRBV4-2; d_gene: .; j_gene: TRBJ2-3; abundance: .; CDR3nt: TGTGCCAGCAGCCAACCACAGGGAGGTCAGCGCACAGATACGCAGTATTTT; CDR3aa: CASSQPQGGQRTDTQYF
v_gene: TRBV19; d_gene: TRBD2; j_gene: TRBJ2-7; abundance: .; CDR3nt: TGTGCCAGTCGGCCACCCGGGAGGTACGAGCAGTACTTC; CDR3aa: CASRPPGRYEQYF
v_gene: TRBV2; d_gene: TRBD1; j_gene: TRBJ1-5; abundance: .; CDR3nt: TGTGCCAGCAGTCTTACAGGGGATTCGAATCAGCCCCAGCATTTT; CDR3aa: CASSLTGDSNQPQHF
v_gene: TRBV6-1; d_gene: TRBD1; j_gene: TRBJ1-4; abundance: .; CDR3nt: TGTGCCAGCAGTGAAGCGAGGCATGGAGACAGGGGGTGGAGTGAAAAACTGTTTTTT; CDR3aa: CASSEARHGDRGWSEKLFF
v_gene: TRBV27; d_gene: .; j_gene: TRBJ2-1; abundance: .; CDR3nt: TGTGCCAGCAGTTTTCAGGGGCCCAATGAGCAGTTCTTC; CDR3aa: CASSFQGPNEQFF
v_gene: TRBV6-1; d_gene: .; j_gene: TRBJ2-1; abundance: .; CDR3nt: TGTGCCAGCAATGGAAACAGGAGAGACAATGAGCAGTTCTTC; CDR3aa: CASNGNRRDNEQFF
v_gene: TRBV5-1; d_gene: .; j_gene: TRBJ1-1; abundance: .; CDR3nt: TGCGCCAGCAGCTTGGCCGGAGGGCATACTGAAGCTTTCTTT; CDR3aa: CASSLAGGHTEAFF
v_gene: TRBV5-4; d_gene: .; j_gene: TRBJ2-5; abundance: .; CDR3nt: TGTGCCAGCAGCGGGGGAGGACTACCGCAAGAGACCCAGTACTTC; CDR3aa: CASSGGGLPQETQYF
v_gene: TRBV5-1; d_gene: .; j_gene: TRBJ1-2; abundance: .; CDR3nt: TGCGCCAGCAGCTTGGCCGTAGGGGATGGGGGCTACACCTTC; CDR3aa: CASSLAVGDGGYTF
v_gene: TRBV6-5; d_gene: .; j_gene: TRBJ1-2; abundance: .; CDR3nt: TGTGCCAGCAGTTATCGCGACAGGAGGGACTATGGCTACACCTTC; CDR3aa: CASSYRDRRDYGYTF
v_gene: TRBV5-1; d_gene: TRBD1; j_gene: TRBJ1-1; abundance: .; CDR3nt: TGCGCCAGCAGCTTGGCCAGGGGGGAGAACACTGAAGCTTTCTTT; CDR3aa: CASSLARGENTEAFF
v_gene: TRBV5-4; d_gene: .; j_gene: TRBJ2-3; abundance: .; CDR3nt: TGTGCCAGCAGCCGCGGTCGGACGAACACGGGAGATACGCAGTATTTT; CDR3aa: CASSRGRTNTGDTQYF
v_gene: TRBV29-1; d_gene: .; j_gene: TRBJ2-1; abundance: .; CDR3nt: TGCAGCGCCCGCGGGGAAGGCAACAATGAGCAGTTCTTC; CDR3aa: CSARGEGNNEQFF
v_gene: TRBV5-1; d_gene: .; j_gene: TRBJ2-5; abundance: .; CDR3nt: TGCGCCAGCAGCTTGGGGACGGACTACCAAGAGACCCAGTACTTC; CDR3aa: CASSLGTDYQETQYF
v_gene: TRBV5-1; d_gene: TRBD2; j_gene: TRBJ2-2; abundance: .; CDR3nt: TGCGCCAGCAGCTTAAATAGCGGGAGCTCTTCTGGGGAGCTGTTTTTT; CDR3aa: CASSLNSGSSSGELFF
v_gene: TRBV18; d_gene: .; j_gene: TRBJ2-1; abundance: .; CDR3nt: TGTGCCAGCTCACTACTTTTACCTGGGACGGCAAGCTACAATGAGCAGTTCTTC; CDR3aa: CASSLLLPGTASYNEQFF